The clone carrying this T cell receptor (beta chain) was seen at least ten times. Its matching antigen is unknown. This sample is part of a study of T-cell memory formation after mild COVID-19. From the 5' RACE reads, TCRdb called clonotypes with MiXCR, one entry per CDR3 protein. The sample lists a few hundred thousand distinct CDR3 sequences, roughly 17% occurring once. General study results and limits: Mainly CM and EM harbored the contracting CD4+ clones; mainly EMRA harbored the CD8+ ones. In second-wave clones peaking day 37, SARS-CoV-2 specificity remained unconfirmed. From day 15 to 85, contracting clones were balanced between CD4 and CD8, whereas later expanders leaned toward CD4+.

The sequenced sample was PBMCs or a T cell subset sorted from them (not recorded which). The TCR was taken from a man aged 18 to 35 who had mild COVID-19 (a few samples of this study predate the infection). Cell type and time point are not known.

Here the CDR3 DNA reads TGTGCCAGCAGTTTGCGACACTCTAGCACAGATACGCAGTATTTT. Translated: CASSLRHSSTDTQYF. The rearrangement links TRBV6-5 to TRBJ2-3, with D unclear. The germline V and J ends were trimmed by 4 bases and 0 bases, with 11 bases remaining between them. CDR1 MNHEY and CDR2 SVGAGI come from the germline V gene. This CDR3 comprises 15 residues.